This record concerns one TCR beta chain sequence. Its antigen is still unknown. TCRdb reprocessed the 5' RACE reads with MiXCR, giving one entry per CDR3 protein. The table lists around 130,000 distinct CDR3 sequences, 13% to 15% of them singletons. This sample was taken from a study of T-cell memory formation after mild COVID-19. Notes on the study in general: Within pre-infection memory, some responding clones were found, suggesting cross-reactive memory joined. Among clones contracting day 15 to 85, CD4/CD8 was balanced, whereas later expanders leaned CD4+. Contracting CD4+ clones were located mainly in CM and EM, and CD8+ clones in EMRA.

What was sequenced was PBMCs or a T cell subset sorted from them (not recorded which). This clonotype was obtained from an adult woman who had mild COVID-19 (a few samples of this study predate the infection). Cell type and time point are not known.

The CDR3 is CASSLGLAGTQETQYF. CDR3 nucleotides: TGTGCCAGCAGCTTAGGACTAGCGGGAACTCAAGAGACCCAGTACTTC. This chain connects TRBV13 to TRBJ2-5, with 10 nucleotides matching TRBD2. Per germline, CDR1 PRHDT and CDR2 FYEKMQ (reference sequence). There are 16 residues in the CDR3. Trimming removed 0 bases from V and 2 bases from J; junction bases left unmatched: 3.